One and the same sample provided the 5 T cell receptor beta chains below, sequenced in a study of OX40 agonist ivuxolimab in advanced cancers. Clones were sequenced by immunoSEQ multiplex PCR, and TCRdb holds only the in-frame ones, with some missing. Seen here are roughly 39,000 clones, over 80% observed once, and the top ten hold 6%. The specimen comprised CD4+ or CD8+ T cells sorted from blood, sampled in a trial of the OX40 agonist ivuxolimab. The receptors were gathered from an adult with an advanced solid tumor such as melanoma, head and neck, liver or kidney cancer.

The CDR3 sequence is CASSLVVWTGVYEQYF. As DNA, the CDR3 is TGTGCCAGCAGTTTGGTAGTTTGGACAGGGGTCTACGAGCAGTACTTC. The chain has TRBV28 and TRBJ2-7; 9 bases line up with TRBD1. CDR1 MDHEN and CDR2 SYDVKM come from the germline V gene. The CDR3 loop spans 16 amino acids. The ends lost 3 bases at V and 3 bases at J; junction bases unmatched: 9.

The chain recombines TRBV9 with TRBJ2-2; D gene uncertain. The CDR3 has 13 amino acids. V was trimmed by 3 bases and J by 3 bases, leaving 6 bases between them. CDR1 and CDR2 (germline): SGDLS, YYNGEE. The DNA of the CDR3 is TGTGCCAGCAGCGCCTTTTACACCGGGGAGCTGTTTTTT. Translation: CASSAFYTGELFF.

CDR3 sequence: CASGTNSPGSYEQYF. Written as DNA, the CDR3 is TGTGCCAGCGGTACTAACAGCCCGGGCTCCTACGAGCAGTACTTC. This sequence joins TRBV6-1 and TRBJ2-7, with D hard to call. Germline V lookup: CDR1 MNHNS, CDR2 SASEGT. The V end was cut by 8 bases, the J end by 0 bases, with 17 bases between. CDR3 length equals 15 residues.

The chain uses TRBV6-4 and TRBJ2-1; D unclear. Trimming stripped 4 bases from V and 8 bases from J, with 9 bases between. Germline assignment: CDR1 MRHNA and CDR2 SNTAGT. The CDR3 has 12 residues. As DNA, the CDR3 is TGTGCCAGCAGTGCGCTGGCCCATGAGCAGTTCTTC. Translation: CASSALAHEQFF.

The J gene is TRBJ1-5, the V gene TRBV10-1; TRBD1 aligns across 7 bases. There are 13 residues in the CDR3. CDR1 WNHNN and CDR2 SYGVQD come from the germline V gene (reference sequence). With 5 bases clipped from V and 7 bases from J, the junction kept 5 bases outside the gene matches. Written as DNA, the CDR3 is TGCGCCAGCAGTTTAGGGGGCGGACAGCCCCAGCATTTT. This gives the protein CASSLGGGQPQHF.